A selection of T cell receptor beta chains follows, all from one sample in a study of identical twins. TCRdb passed the 5' RACE reads through MiXCR, listing each CDR3 protein once. Here the sample spans some 600,000 distinct CDR3 sequences, around 7.5% being singletons. These records were also assigned to another study, of yellow fever vaccine responses in identical twins.

Sequencing input: PBMCs. These receptors came from a woman aged 18-30 years in good health. CDR3s include the opening cysteine and the closing phenylalanine or tryptophan. The D gene is left open where the match is weak. The size entry is marked missing in some rows and otherwise reads once, few, many or a size class.

clone_size: few
v_call: TRBV29-1
d_call: TRBD2
j_call: TRBJ2-3
cdr3_nt: TGCAGCGCCAGGGAAGGACGGGGGACTAGCGGGAGAGATACGCAGTATTTT
cdr3_aa: CSAREGRGTSGRDTQYF

clone_size: few
v_call: TRBV21-1
d_call: -
j_call: TRBJ1-4
cdr3_nt: TGTGCCAGCAGCAAAGAGGGACAGGGACAAACTAATGAAAAACTGTTTTTT
cdr3_aa: CASSKEGQGQTNEKLFF

clone_size: many
v_call: TRBV3-1
d_call: TRBD2
j_call: TRBJ2-2
cdr3_nt: TGTGCCAGCAGCGGGGAGACGTGGGGGGGTCTCACCGGGGAGCTGTTTTTT
cdr3_aa: CASSGETWGGLTGELFF

clone_size: few
v_call: TRBV29-1
d_call: -
j_call: TRBJ2-3
cdr3_nt: TGCAGCGTTGACAGCTCCCCCCGGAGCACAGATACGCAGTATTTT
cdr3_aa: CSVDSSPRSTDTQYF

clone_size: many
v_call: TRBV24-1
d_call: TRBD2
j_call: TRBJ2-3
cdr3_nt: TGTGCCACCAGTGATACTAGCGGGGGGGATACGCAGTATTTT
cdr3_aa: CATSDTSGGDTQYF

clone_size: few
v_call: TRBV6-1
d_call: TRBD1
j_call: TRBJ2-3
cdr3_nt: TGTGCCAGCAGTCGACCGGGACAGCCCCCAGGCACAGATACGCAGTATTTT
cdr3_aa: CASSRPGQPPGTDTQYF

clone_size: few
v_call: TRBV7-9
d_call: -
j_call: TRBJ2-7
cdr3_nt: TGTGCCAGCAGTCACCGACCCTACGAGCAGTACTTC
cdr3_aa: CASSHRPYEQYF

clone_size: few
v_call: TRBV10-3
d_call: TRBD2
j_call: TRBJ2-7
cdr3_nt: TGTGCCATTGGGGCGGGGGGCAGCTACGAGCAGTACTTC
cdr3_aa: CAIGAGGSYEQYF

clone_size: many
v_call: TRBV28
d_call: -
j_call: TRBJ1-3
cdr3_nt: TGTGCCAGCAGTTTGGTACGGGGACACTCTGGAAACACCATATATTTT
cdr3_aa: CASSLVRGHSGNTIYF

clone_size: few
v_call: TRBV4-1
d_call: TRBD2
j_call: TRBJ2-1
cdr3_nt: TGCGCCAGCAGCCAAGGATCGGGAGGCGATGAGCAGTTCTTC
cdr3_aa: CASSQGSGGDEQFF

clone_size: few
v_call: TRBV20-1
d_call: -
j_call: TRBJ2-3
cdr3_nt: TGCAGTGCTGGACTGACGGGGCCCACAGATACGCAGTATTTT
cdr3_aa: CSAGLTGPTDTQYF

clone_size: many
v_call: TRBV2
d_call: -
j_call: TRBJ1-1
cdr3_nt: TGTGCCAGCAGTGTGGTCGGGGACACTGAAGCTTTCTTT
cdr3_aa: CASSVVGDTEAFF

clone_size: -
v_call: TRBV6-2/TRBV6-3
d_call: TRBD2
j_call: TRBJ2-7
cdr3_nt: TGTGCCAGCAGGCCTTCTGGACTAGCGGGAGCAAATTTCTACGAGCAGTACTTC
cdr3_aa: CASRPSGLAGANFYEQYF

clone_size: many
v_call: TRBV12-3/TRBV12-4
d_call: -
j_call: TRBJ2-1
cdr3_nt: TGTGCCAGCAGTATCCGGGACTTCGTTCCTTATGAGCAGTTCTTC
cdr3_aa: CASSIRDFVPYEQFF

clone_size: -
v_call: TRBV28
d_call: TRBD1
j_call: TRBJ1-2
cdr3_nt: TGTGCCAGCAGCCAAGGGACAGGGTTTACCTTC
cdr3_aa: CASSQGTGFTF

clone_size: few
v_call: TRBV3-1
d_call: TRBD1
j_call: TRBJ2-1
cdr3_nt: TGTGCCAGCAGTTTACCCCCGACAACCGGGACAGGGCGGAATGAGCAGTTCTTC
cdr3_aa: CASSLPPTTGTGRNEQFF

clone_size: many
v_call: TRBV4-1
d_call: TRBD2
j_call: TRBJ2-1
cdr3_nt: TGCGCCAGCAGCCAAGGCCTTGGAGGGACTAGCGGGAACAATGAGCAGTTCTTC
cdr3_aa: CASSQGLGGTSGNNEQFF

clone_size: -
v_call: TRBV28
d_call: -
j_call: TRBJ1-2
cdr3_nt: TGTGCCAGCAGTTTTGGGGTTAGGGATGGCTACACCTTC
cdr3_aa: CASSFGVRDGYTF

clone_size: many
v_call: TRBV20-1
d_call: -
j_call: TRBJ2-7
cdr3_nt: TGCAGTGCTAGCCTAGGGGACGTTTCCTACGAGCAGTACTTC
cdr3_aa: CSASLGDVSYEQYF

clone_size: many
v_call: TRBV29-1
d_call: TRBD1
j_call: TRBJ2-1
cdr3_nt: TGCAGCGTAATGGACAGGCGTGCCAGGGTAGATGAGCAGTTCTTC
cdr3_aa: CSVMDRRARVDEQFF

clone_size: many
v_call: TRBV5-1
d_call: TRBD1
j_call: TRBJ1-2
cdr3_nt: TGCGCCAGCAGCCCAGGACAGGGCGAGTTGGACCGTGGCTACACCTTC
cdr3_aa: CASSPGQGELDRGYTF

clone_size: -
v_call: TRBV29-1
d_call: TRBD2
j_call: TRBJ2-1
cdr3_nt: TGCAGCGTTGGTGGACTAGGCTACAATGAGCAGTTCTTC
cdr3_aa: CSVGGLGYNEQFF

clone_size: few
v_call: TRBV7-9
d_call: -
j_call: TRBJ1-1
cdr3_nt: TGTGCCAGCAGCTCGTCTAACCTCGAAGCTTTCTTT
cdr3_aa: CASSSSNLEAFF

clone_size: few
v_call: TRBV2
d_call: -
j_call: TRBJ2-2
cdr3_nt: TGTGCCAGCAGTGGGTCCTCCGGAAACACCGGGGAGCTGTTTTTT
cdr3_aa: CASSGSSGNTGELFF

clone_size: -
v_call: TRBV4-1
d_call: TRBD2
j_call: TRBJ2-1
cdr3_nt: TGCGCCAGCAGCCAGGTCACTAGCGGGAGGGACAATGAGCAGTTCTTC
cdr3_aa: CASSQVTSGRDNEQFF

clone_size: -
v_call: TRBV20-1
d_call: -
j_call: TRBJ1-6
cdr3_nt: TGCAGTGCGGGATCAGCGGGAAGGAATTATAATTCACCCCTCCACTTT
cdr3_aa: CSAGSAGRNYNSPLHF

clone_size: many
v_call: TRBV29-1
d_call: -
j_call: TRBJ2-3
cdr3_nt: TGCAGCGTTGGGGTTTGGGACCAAAGCACAGATACGCAGTATTTT
cdr3_aa: CSVGVWDQSTDTQYF

clone_size: few
v_call: TRBV20-1
d_call: -
j_call: TRBJ2-4
cdr3_nt: TGCAGTGCAGAGACAGGACCAAACATTCAGTACTTC
cdr3_aa: CSAETGPNIQYF

clone_size: few
v_call: TRBV29-1
d_call: -
j_call: TRBJ2-7
cdr3_nt: TGCAGCGTTGGGGGAGTCTACGAGCAGTACTTC
cdr3_aa: CSVGGVYEQYF

clone_size: few
v_call: TRBV18
d_call: -
j_call: TRBJ2-1
cdr3_nt: TGTGCCAGCTCACCAAGCAGTCTCCGAACCTACAATGAGCAGTTCTTC
cdr3_aa: CASSPSSLRTYNEQFF

clone_size: once
v_call: TRBV2
d_call: TRBD2
j_call: TRBJ2-5
cdr3_nt: TGTGCCAGCAGTAATAGCGGGGCAGGCCAAGAGACCCAGTACTTC
cdr3_aa: CASSNSGAGQETQYF

clone_size: few
v_call: TRBV5-5
d_call: -
j_call: TRBJ2-2
cdr3_nt: TGTGCCAGCAGCTTGGCCGCCGTCACCGGGGAGCTGTTTTTT
cdr3_aa: CASSLAAVTGELFF

clone_size: few
v_call: TRBV29-1
d_call: -
j_call: TRBJ1-2
cdr3_nt: TGCAGCGTTGAAGATCTACAGGTTTATGGCTACACCTTC
cdr3_aa: CSVEDLQVYGYTF

clone_size: many
v_call: TRBV12-3/TRBV12-4
d_call: -
j_call: TRBJ1-5
cdr3_nt: TGTGCCAGCAGTTTCCAGGGCTCCATCAATCAGCCCCAGCATTTT
cdr3_aa: CASSFQGSINQPQHF

clone_size: few
v_call: TRBV9
d_call: -
j_call: TRBJ1-2
cdr3_nt: TGTGCCAGCAGCGGAGCCGTTTGGGGGGACTATGGCTACACCTTC
cdr3_aa: CASSGAVWGDYGYTF

clone_size: -
v_call: TRBV20-1
d_call: TRBD1
j_call: TRBJ1-1
cdr3_nt: TGCAGTGCTCAGGGGGCGTGGAACACTGAAGCTTTCTTT
cdr3_aa: CSAQGAWNTEAFF

clone_size: -
v_call: TRBV3-1
d_call: TRBD1
j_call: TRBJ2-1
cdr3_nt: TGTGCCAGCAGCCCTCGCATTACAGGGGAAGAGCAGTTCTTC
cdr3_aa: CASSPRITGEEQFF

clone_size: many
v_call: TRBV18
d_call: -
j_call: TRBJ2-7
cdr3_nt: TGTGCCAGCTCACCAAGAGCGGACAGCCACTACGAGCAGTACTTC
cdr3_aa: CASSPRADSHYEQYF

clone_size: few
v_call: TRBV29-1
d_call: -
j_call: TRBJ1-2
cdr3_nt: TGCAGCGTTGAAGATATCGGGCCGAATAACAACTATGGCTACACCTTC
cdr3_aa: CSVEDIGPNNNYGYTF

clone_size: many
v_call: TRBV6-1
d_call: TRBD1
j_call: TRBJ2-1
cdr3_nt: TGTGCCACCGAGCCCGGGACAGGGGGCTACAATGAGCAGTTCTTC
cdr3_aa: CATEPGTGGYNEQFF

clone_size: many
v_call: TRBV24-1
d_call: -
j_call: TRBJ2-3
cdr3_nt: TGTGCCACCAGCCGGTCGACTAGTGCCACAGATACGCAGTATTTT
cdr3_aa: CATSRSTSATDTQYF

clone_size: many
v_call: TRBV2
d_call: TRBD2
j_call: TRBJ2-2
cdr3_nt: TGTGCCAGCAGTGATTTGGGGGGGACCGGGGAGCTGTTTTTT
cdr3_aa: CASSDLGGTGELFF

clone_size: many
v_call: TRBV12-3/TRBV12-4
d_call: -
j_call: TRBJ1-1
cdr3_nt: TGTGCCAGCAGGCTCCAGGTGAACACTGAAGCTTTCTTT
cdr3_aa: CASRLQVNTEAFF

clone_size: few
v_call: TRBV18
d_call: -
j_call: TRBJ2-7
cdr3_nt: TGTGCCAGCTCACCACCCCCCTCTACTAGCTACGAGCAGTACTTC
cdr3_aa: CASSPPPSTSYEQYF

clone_size: -
v_call: TRBV28
d_call: -
j_call: TRBJ1-4
cdr3_nt: TGTGCCAGCAGTTTAAACAGGGCGTTCGAAAAACTGTTTTTT
cdr3_aa: CASSLNRAFEKLFF

clone_size: -
v_call: TRBV20-1
d_call: -
j_call: TRBJ2-1
cdr3_nt: TGCAGTGCTGGTCGCGGGGTGTCCTACAATGAGCAGTTCTTC
cdr3_aa: CSAGRGVSYNEQFF

clone_size: -
v_call: TRBV28
d_call: -
j_call: TRBJ1-2
cdr3_nt: TGTGCCAGCACAACCAGGGTTGATGGCTACACCTTC
cdr3_aa: CASTTRVDGYTF

clone_size: many
v_call: TRBV7-8
d_call: -
j_call: TRBJ2-1
cdr3_nt: TGTGCCAGCAGCTTAGCAACCGGGACTTGGAATGAGCAGTTCTTC
cdr3_aa: CASSLATGTWNEQFF

clone_size: -
v_call: TRBV10-2
d_call: -
j_call: TRBJ1-5
cdr3_nt: TGCGCCAGCAGCGCCTCCAGACAGGGCAATCAGCCCCAGCATTTT
cdr3_aa: CASSASRQGNQPQHF

clone_size: many
v_call: TRBV5-1
d_call: TRBD1
j_call: TRBJ2-3
cdr3_nt: TGCGCCAGCAGCTTGGGGACAGGGGAATCATTGAATACGCAGTATTTT
cdr3_aa: CASSLGTGESLNTQYF

clone_size: few
v_call: TRBV15
d_call: -
j_call: TRBJ1-6
cdr3_nt: TGTGCCACCAGCAGAGATCAGAAGGGACCGACGGGGAATTCACCCCTCCACTTT
cdr3_aa: CATSRDQKGPTGNSPLHF

clone_size: few
v_call: TRBV10-3
d_call: TRBD1
j_call: TRBJ2-2
cdr3_nt: TGTGCCATCAGTGCCGGACAGGAGAGCACCGGGGAGCTGTTTTTT
cdr3_aa: CAISAGQESTGELFF

clone_size: few
v_call: TRBV15
d_call: -
j_call: TRBJ1-1
cdr3_nt: TGTGCCACCAGTAGTTGGATGAACACTGAAGCTTTCTTT
cdr3_aa: CATSSWMNTEAFF

clone_size: -
v_call: TRBV11-2
d_call: -
j_call: TRBJ1-5
cdr3_nt: TGTGCCAGCAGCTTGCTTGGGGACAATCAGCCCCAGCATTTT
cdr3_aa: CASSLLGDNQPQHF

clone_size: many
v_call: TRBV6-5
d_call: -
j_call: TRBJ2-1
cdr3_nt: TGTGCCAGCAGTTACTCGAGCCCGGCTAGCCAATACAATGAGCAGTTCTTC
cdr3_aa: CASSYSSPASQYNEQFF

clone_size: few
v_call: TRBV7-2
d_call: TRBD1
j_call: TRBJ2-1
cdr3_nt: TGTGCCAGCAGCTTAGTGGGGACAGTCCAGGTCCTAGGTGAGCAGTTCTTC
cdr3_aa: CASSLVGTVQVLGEQFF

clone_size: -
v_call: TRBV6-5
d_call: -
j_call: TRBJ1-5
cdr3_nt: TGTGCCAGCAGTTACTCGAGTAGTACAGGCAATCAGCCCCAGCATTTT
cdr3_aa: CASSYSSSTGNQPQHF

clone_size: few
v_call: TRBV3-1
d_call: -
j_call: TRBJ1-2
cdr3_nt: TGTGCCAGCAGCCCCCTTGCGAGGGATTATGGCTACACCTTC
cdr3_aa: CASSPLARDYGYTF

clone_size: -
v_call: TRBV5-1
d_call: -
j_call: TRBJ2-2
cdr3_nt: TGCGCCAGCAGCTTAAATGGAGGCACCGGGGAGCTGTTTTTT
cdr3_aa: CASSLNGGTGELFF

clone_size: many
v_call: TRBV5-8
d_call: -
j_call: TRBJ2-7
cdr3_nt: TGTGCCAGCAGCGTACATCGGGACAAATACGAGCAGTACTTC
cdr3_aa: CASSVHRDKYEQYF